The sample holds a few counts of the clone carrying this T cell receptor (beta chain). These data belong to a study of blood T cells in healthy people across ages. V shed 5 bases and J shed 4 bases, with 20 bases lying between them. This CDR3 region has 16 residues. Per the germline V gene, CDR1 is SEHNR and CDR2 is FQNEAQ (reference sequence). Every donor contributed 7.5 to 10 milliliters of peripheral blood by blood draw. With each sample, at least 5 micrograms of total RNA were extracted. It was with a sample-barcoded 5' primer and a J-beta primer mix that a second PCR of about 6 to 12 cycles was run. A tag from a template-switch adaptor with 12 random nucleotides marked each cDNA molecule. Per sample, CDR3-containing paired-end reads numbered at least 2.5 million. TCRdb called the 5' RACE reads again in MiXCR, with one record for every CDR3 protein. The sample lists 1.5 million to 2 million distinct CDR3 sequences; 28% were seen once.

The clonotype originates from a woman in her 30s in good health. The sample taken for sequencing was blood. The chain recombines TRBV7-9 with TRBJ1-2, with D perhaps matching TRBD1 (5 bases). The CDR3 coding sequence is TGTGCCAGCAGCCTACCTCAGGACAAAAAAGCCTATGGCTACACCTTC. Protein sequence: CASSLPQDKKAYGYTF.